Below are 29 T cell receptor beta chains sequenced from a single sample in a study of CD8 T cells in ankylosing spondylitis. TCRdb re-analysed the 5' RACE reads in MiXCR, keeping a single row per CDR3 protein. The repertoire holds roughly 230,000 distinct CDR3 sequences, with approximately 8% as singletons. Sequencing was done on a sample of blood, either unsorted or a sorted T cell fraction (not recorded which). The receptors were sampled from a female donor with ankylosing spondylitis or in good health (not recorded which).

V and J are TRBV19 and TRBJ1-4; weak D call: TRBD1 (5 bases). Germline V gene lookup returns CDR1 LNHDA and CDR2 SQIVND (reference sequence). The CDR3 loop spans 15 amino acids. With 5 bases removed from V and 8 bases from J, the gap between germline ends came to 18 bases. As DNA, the CDR3 is TGTGCCAGTAGTGTCGGGCCTCAGGGCGGCGAAAAACTGTTTTTT. It specifies CASSVGPQGGEKLFF.

This clonotype was seen ten or more times. The gene calls are TRBV15 and TRBJ2-1; TRBD1 might be the D (5 bases). Germline CDR1 LNHNV, CDR2 YYDKDF (reference sequence). The CDR3 has 17 residues. The germline V and J ends were trimmed by 2 bases and 4 bases, with 18 bases remaining between them. The DNA of the CDR3 is TGTGCCACCAGCAGAATCCCGGACACCTCGGGTTACAATGAGCAGTTCTTC. Its protein is CATSRIPDTSGYNEQFF. Supplemented by reference TRBV15 and TRBJ2-1, the full variable domain reads DAMVIQNPRYQVTQFGKPVTLSCSQTLNHNVMYWYQQKSSQAPKLLFHYYDKDFNNEADTPDNFQSRRPNTSFCFLDIRSPGLGDTAMYLCATSRIPDTSGYNEQFFGPGTRLTVL.

This clonotype was counted only a few times. The CDR3 nucleotides are TGTGCCAGCAGTTACCGGGACTATGGCAATGAGCAGTTCTTC. This gives the protein CASSYRDYGNEQFF. The chain combines TRBV6-5 with TRBJ2-1; 7 nucleotides agree with TRBD2. The V segment lost 2 bases and the J segment 6 bases; nucleotides outside the gene matches: 4. Germline CDR1 is MNHEY and CDR2 is SVGAGI. The CDR3 length is 14 residues.

The chain is built from TRBV18 and TRBJ1-2; D not certain. Germline V gene data show CDR1 as KGHSH and CDR2 as LQKENI. V dropped 0 bases and J dropped 5 bases, with 4 bases sitting between them. CDR3 length: 12 residues. For the CDR3, the DNA is TGTGCCAGCTCACCACCAGCTTATGGCTACACCTTC. Translating it yields CASSPPAYGYTF.

This clonotype has ten or more counts. V gene TRBV20-1 combines with J gene TRBJ2-7, with 9 bases aligning to TRBD2. The germline gives CDR1 DFQATT, CDR2 SNEGSKA (reference sequence). CDR3 length: 12 residues. J gave up 6 bases and V 6 bases, and 6 bases lay outside the gene matches. This CDR3 reads CSATSGHPEQYF. Here the CDR3 DNA reads TGCAGTGCGACTAGCGGACACCCCGAGCAGTACTTC.

This clonotype was recorded many times. The rearrangement joins TRBV20-1 to TRBJ2-7; 12 bases agree with TRBD2. V shed 3 bases, J shed 2 bases, and the junction held 2 bases outside the gene matches. Germline V CDR1 and CDR2: DFQATT, SNEGSKA (reference sequence). The CDR3 runs 14 residues. The DNA for the CDR3 is TGCAGTGCTAGTGCTAGCGGGAGGGCCTACGAGCAGTACTTC. Translated: CSASASGRAYEQYF.

This clonotype was found a few times. The chain links TRBV29-1 to TRBJ2-1; possible D gene TRBD2, 6 bases. V lost 1 base and J 12 bases, leaving 13 bases between the germline ends. Germline CDR1 reads SQVTM; CDR2 reads ANQGSEA. The CDR3 is 12 residues long. CDR3 loop: CSVEGHPEGQFF. The CDR3 nucleotides read TGCAGCGTTGAAGGCCACCCGGAGGGGCAGTTCTTC.

This clonotype occurred many times. This chain uses TRBV7-6 with TRBJ1-4; D unclear. Trimming took 0 bases from V and 7 from J, leaving 6 bases between them. Germline assignment: CDR1 SGHVS and CDR2 FNYEAQ. The CDR3 totals 13 residues. CDR3 DNA sequence: TGTGCCAGCAGCTTAGCGGGAGGTGAAAAACTGTTTTTT. This sequence encodes CASSLAGGEKLFF.

This clonotype has at least ten counts. The chain employs TRBV12-3 or TRBV12-4 and TRBJ1-1, with a possible D match to TRBD1 (5 bases). CDR3 length: 15 amino acids. V was clipped by 3 bases and J by 4 bases, with 15 bases between them. CDR3 DNA: TGTGCCAGCAGTTTTCTTCAGGGAGGGTCCACTGAAGCTTTCTTT. As protein: CASSFLQGGSTEAFF.

This clonotype has only a few counts. This sequence joins TRBV4-3 and TRBJ2-6; 8 bases agree with TRBD1. Germline V gives CDR1 LGHNA, CDR2 YSLEER. V lost 0 bases, J lost 2 bases, and 6 bases stayed unmatched. CDR3 length: 18 amino acids. The CDR3 nucleotides read TGCGCCAGCAGCCAAGAACCGTACAGGGGGACTGGGGCCAACGTCCTGACTTTC. Translating it yields CASSQEPYRGTGANVLTF.

The rearrangement links TRBV25-1 to TRBJ1-1; 9 bases are shared with TRBD1. V was pared by 4 bases and J by 7 bases, with 7 bases of the junction left unmatched. Germline CDR1 and CDR2: MGHDK and SYGVNS. The CDR3 length is 14 residues. The CDR3 DNA follows: TGTGCCAGCAGTGGACAGGGGGGAGACATTGAAGCTTTCTTT. Residues: CASSGQGGDIEAFF.

This clonotype was counted ten times or more. The chain carries TRBV10-3 and TRBJ1-1; D gene unclear. Germline CDR1 reads ENHRY; CDR2 reads SYGVKD. The CDR3 runs 14 residues. V lost 6 bases and J lost 1, with 12 bases in between. As DNA, the CDR3 is TGTGCCATCAGGGTAGGCGCGCGGAACACTGAAGCTTTCTTT. The encoded protein is CAIRVGARNTEAFF.

The J gene is TRBJ2-1, the V gene TRBV12-3 or TRBV12-4; D is unresolved. CDR3 length equals 13 residues. V was shortened by 2 bases and J by 9 bases, with 11 bases between the two germline ends. DNA for the CDR3: TGTGCCAGCAGTTTACCGCGCGAAGGTGAGCAGTTCTTC. It specifies CASSLPREGEQFF.

This clonotype was observed a handful of times. A clone one base away is much larger, so this may be a read error. The gene calls are TRBV20-1 and TRBJ2-3; D is perhaps TRBD1 (6 bases). Germline CDR1 is DFQATT and CDR2 is SNEGSKA (reference sequence). This CDR3 contains 16 residues. This chain's CDR3 is CCARDRARGVADTQYF. The CDR3 DNA is TGCTGTGCTAGAGATAGGGCCAGGGGAGTGGCAGATACGCAGTATTTT.

This clonotype was seen ten or more times. The rearrangement uses TRBV5-1 and TRBJ2-5; D remains unclear. There are 15 residues in the CDR3. Germline V lookup: CDR1 SGHRS, CDR2 YFSETQ. V lost 0 bases to trimming and J lost 5 bases, with 14 bases between them. CDR3 sequence (DNA): TGCGCCAGCAGCTTGGTAGGGCAGGTCGTCGAGACCCAGTACTTC. Translating it yields CASSLVGQVVETQYF.

This clonotype was seen a few times. A much larger clone lies a single base off, so this may be a read error. The chain uses TRBV20-1 and TRBJ2-7; D is possibly TRBD1 or TRBD2 (5 bases each). This CDR3 spans 15 amino acids. CDR1 and CDR2 from the germline V gene are DFQATT and SNEGSKA (reference sequence). The CDR3 region is CIARDQRGVSYEQYF. For the CDR3, the DNA is TGCATTGCTAGAGATCAGAGAGGGGTGTCCTACGAGCAGTACTTC.

The sample holds a few counts of this clonotype. The J gene is TRBJ2-1, the V gene TRBV7-8; D might be TRBD2 (5 bases). CDR3 length: 14 amino acids. Trimming left V 0 bases short and J 8 bases short, with 11 bases between. Per the germline V gene, CDR1 is SGHVS and CDR2 is FQNEAQ. CDR3 amino acids: CASSLASSGDEQFF. Here the CDR3 DNA reads TGTGCCAGCAGCTTAGCGTCAAGCGGCGATGAGCAGTTCTTC.

Only a few counts were recorded for this clonotype. The rearrangement links TRBV7-6 to TRBJ2-3; D is undetermined. V lost 1 base and J lost 5, with 10 bases in between. The germline V gene has CDR1 SGHVS and CDR2 FNYEAQ. The CDR3 has 14 residues. CDR3 amino acids: CASSLVASGDTQYF. In DNA form, the CDR3 reads TGTGCCAGCAGCTTAGTCGCCTCGGGAGATACGCAGTATTTT.

The chain employs TRBV4-3 and TRBJ1-1, with D uncertain. CDR1 and CDR2 from the germline V gene are LGHNA and YSLEER. This CDR3 has 14 amino acids. Trimming removed 1 base from V and 4 bases from J, with 10 bases in between. The CDR3: CASSQGPGGTEAFF. Here the CDR3 DNA reads TGCGCCAGCAGCCAAGGCCCGGGAGGCACTGAAGCTTTCTTT.

With respect to this clonotype: A much larger clone lies a single base off, so this may be a read error. This chain connects TRBV18 to TRBJ1-5; D not certain. The CDR3 consists of 14 residues. Germline CDR1 and CDR2: KGHSH and LQKENI. V shed 3 bases and J shed 7 bases, with 13 bases lying between them. CDR3 sequence (DNA): TGTGCCAGCTCACCTTTACGGGAGGAACAGCCCCAGCATTTT. Protein product: CASSPLREEQPQHF.

The rearrangement links TRBV7-9 to TRBJ2-1; 8 bases fit TRBD1. The CDR3 totals 14 residues. V dropped 4 bases and J dropped 6; count of bases not matched to a gene: 5. Germline CDR1 reads SEHNR; CDR2 reads FQNEAQ (reference sequence). Here the CDR3 reads CASSSRTGTNEQFF. The CDR3 DNA follows: TGTGCCAGCAGCTCTAGGACAGGGACCAATGAGCAGTTCTTC.

This clonotype was detected many times. The rearrangement joins TRBV5-6 to TRBJ1-2, with no clear D. CDR3 length: 14 residues. Germline V gene sequence: CDR1 SGHDT, CDR2 YYEEEE. V lost 0 bases and J 4 bases, leaving 10 bases between the germline ends. The CDR3 bases are TGTGCCAGCAGCTTGGCCTCACGGACCTATGGCTACACCTTC. This encodes CASSLASRTYGYTF.

This clonotype has ten or more counts. The chain joins TRBV20-1 to TRBJ2-5; 8 nucleotides match TRBD2. Per germline, CDR1 DFQATT and CDR2 SNEGSKA (reference sequence). V dropped 2 bases and J dropped 4; count of bases not matched to a gene: 9. The CDR3 extends over 15 amino acids. CDR3 in DNA: TGCAGTGCTAGAAGCCTAGCGGGCTTTGGAGAGACCCAGTACTTC. This codes for CSARSLAGFGETQYF.

In this sample, this clonotype turned up a few times. The CDR3 sequence is CASRVGLLAEQPQHF. CDR3 bases: TGTGCCAGCAGGGTGGGACTGCTGGCCGAACAGCCCCAGCATTTT. The chain recombines TRBV6-4 with TRBJ1-5; D possibly corresponds to TRBD1 (5 bases). V was clipped by 6 bases and J by 7 bases, with 19 bases between them. Germline values: CDR1 MRHNA, CDR2 SNTAGT. The CDR3 is 15 residues long.

This clonotype was detected many times. The rearrangement uses TRBV3-1 and TRBJ2-4; D gene ambiguous. Looked up from germline, CDR1 is LGHDT and CDR2 is YNNKEL (reference sequence). This CDR3 has 11 amino acids. V was shortened by 1 base and J by 8 bases, with 3 bases between the two germline ends. The CDR3 is CASSQADIQYF. The CDR3, as DNA: TGTGCCAGCAGCCAAGCAGACATTCAGTACTTC.

This clonotype came up many times. The chain joins TRBV12-3 or TRBV12-4 to TRBJ2-5; the D gene is possibly TRBD2 (6 bases). The CDR3 extends over 15 amino acids. V lost 8 bases and J lost 2, with 18 bases in between. CDR3 in DNA: TGTGCCAGCGGAAGACTAGGGATGGAACAAGAGACCCAGTACTTC. Its translation is CASGRLGMEQETQYF.

In this sample, this clonotype turned up many times. The rearrangement uses TRBV29-1 and TRBJ2-5; D is perhaps TRBD1 (5 bases). The germline V and J ends were trimmed by 7 bases and 5 bases, with 14 bases remaining between them. Germline-derived CDR1 and CDR2 are SQVTM and ANQGSEA. The CDR3 has 12 amino acids. The CDR3, as DNA: TGCAGCGGGGGCCCTGGGCAGGAGACCCAGTACTTC. It yields the protein CSGGPGQETQYF.

This clonotype was seen repeatedly, ten times or more. The V gene is TRBV28, the J gene TRBJ2-7, with D hard to call. Per germline, CDR1 MDHEN and CDR2 SYDVKM. With 5 bases removed from V and 3 bases from J, the gap between germline ends came to 17 bases. The CDR3 loop spans 15 amino acids. The CDR3 region has the DNA TGTGCCAGCAGTGGTCGTAAGGTCCACATCTACGAGCAGTACTTC. Translation gives CASSGRKVHIYEQYF.

This clonotype showed up many times. The V call is TRBV6-2 or TRBV6-3, the J call TRBJ2-7; no definite D call. CDR1 and CDR2 (germline): MNHEY, SVGEGT. V lost 4 bases and J 2 bases, leaving 15 bases between the germline ends. The CDR3 has 15 residues. The CDR3 protein is CASSFNPNLAYEQYF. The CDR3, as DNA: TGTGCCAGCAGTTTTAATCCCAACTTGGCCTACGAGCAGTACTTC.